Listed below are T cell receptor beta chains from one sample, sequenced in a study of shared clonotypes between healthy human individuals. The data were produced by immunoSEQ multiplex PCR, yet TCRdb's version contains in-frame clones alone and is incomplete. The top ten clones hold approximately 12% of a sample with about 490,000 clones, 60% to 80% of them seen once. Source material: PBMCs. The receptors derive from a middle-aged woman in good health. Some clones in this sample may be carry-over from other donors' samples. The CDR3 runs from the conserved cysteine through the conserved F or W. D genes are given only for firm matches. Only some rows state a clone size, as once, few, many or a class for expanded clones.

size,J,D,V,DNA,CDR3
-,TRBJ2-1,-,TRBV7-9,TGTGCCAGCAGCTTAACCCAGGGGCTTGGGGATGAGCAGTTCTTC,CASSLTQGLGDEQFF
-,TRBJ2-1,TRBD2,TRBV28,TGTGCCAGCAGTCCTTCTAGGAAAGCGGGAGATGAGCAGTTCTTC,CASSPSRKAGDEQFF
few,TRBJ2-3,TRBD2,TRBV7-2,TGTGCCAGCAGCTCGGGACTAGCCTGGGGCACAGATACGCAGTATTTT,CASSSGLAWGTDTQYF
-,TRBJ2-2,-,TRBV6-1,TGTGCCAGCAGGGTAGACCCTCTTACCGGGGAGCTGTTTTTT,CASRVDPLTGELFF
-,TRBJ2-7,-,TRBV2,TGTGCCAGCAGTGATGCGACTAGTTCGTACGAGCAGTACTTC,CASSDATSSYEQYF
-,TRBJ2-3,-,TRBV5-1,TGCGCCTCAAGCCGGGGGTCAGGCGATACGCAGTATTTT,CASSRGSGDTQYF
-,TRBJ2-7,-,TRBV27,TGTGCCAGCAGTCCAGTAACCGGACAGACACCTCTCTCCTACGAGCAGTACTTC,CASSPVTGQTPLSYEQYF
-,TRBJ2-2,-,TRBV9,TGTGCCAGCAGCGTAGGAGGAGGCACCGGGGAGCTGTTTTTT,CASSVGGGTGELFF
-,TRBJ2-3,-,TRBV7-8,TGTGCCGGCAGCTTAGCGGGGACAGGAGGATCAGATACGCAGTATTTT,CAGSLAGTGGSDTQYF
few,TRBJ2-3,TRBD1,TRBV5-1,TGCGCCAGCAGCTTTGAGGGGGCGCGAACAGATACGCAGTATTTT,CASSFEGARTDTQYF
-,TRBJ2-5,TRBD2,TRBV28,TGTGCCAGCAGTTTAACGGGAGGGCCGGAGACCCAGTACTTC,CASSLTGGPETQYF
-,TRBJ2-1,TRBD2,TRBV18,TGTGCCAGCTCACCAGGGGCTGAGCTAGCGGGAGGGCTGAACAATGAGCAGTTCTTC,CASSPGAELAGGLNNEQFF
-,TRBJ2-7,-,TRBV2,TGTGCCAGCAGTGAGGGGGCAAGGACTCCGTACGAGCAGTACTTC,CASSEGARTPYEQYF
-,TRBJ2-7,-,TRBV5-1,TGCGCCAGCAGCCCCGGGACATCCCCCGAGCAGTACTTC,CASSPGTSPEQYF
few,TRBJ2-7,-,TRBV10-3,TGTGCCATCAGTGAGGGGGGGCTAGCGAACGAGCAGTACTTC,CAISEGGLANEQYF
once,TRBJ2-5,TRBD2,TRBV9,TGTGCCAGCAGCCAAGATACGGGGGGGATCCAAGAGACCCAGTACTTC,CASSQDTGGIQETQYF
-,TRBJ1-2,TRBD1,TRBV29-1,TGCAGCGGACTCACTTCTGGACAGGGGGGGTATGGCTACACCTTC,CSGLTSGQGGYGYTF
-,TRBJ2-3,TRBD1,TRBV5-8,TGTGCCAGCAGCTTGGGGGACAGCCCAAGCACAGATACGCAGTATTTT,CASSLGDSPSTDTQYF
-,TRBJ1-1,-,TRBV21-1,TGTGCCAGGGGGCGCCCGGGACAGGGGGCCCGGAACACTGAAGCTTTCTTT,CARGRPGQGARNTEAFF
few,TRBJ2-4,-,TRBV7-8,TGTGCCAGCAGCTTAGTTGTCCGGGGAGAAATAGCCAAAAACATTCAGTACTTC,CASSLVVRGEIAKNIQYF
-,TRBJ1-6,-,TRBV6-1,TGTGCCAGCAGCGCAACGGGGGGAGTTTATTCACCCCTCCACTTT,CASSATGGVYSPLHF
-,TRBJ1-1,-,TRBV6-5,TGTGCCAGCAGAACTGCTTACAGGGTTGACACTGAAGCTTTCTTT,CASRTAYRVDTEAFF
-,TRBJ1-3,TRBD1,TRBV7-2,TGTGCCAGCAGCTTAATTTCTACAGGGGCTGGAAACACCATATATTTT,CASSLISTGAGNTIYF
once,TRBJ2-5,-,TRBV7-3,TGTGCCAGCAGCTTGGGTAGCCCAGGCGAGACCCAGTACTTC,CASSLGSPGETQYF
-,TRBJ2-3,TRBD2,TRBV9,TGTGCCAGCAGCGTAGGAGCGGGAGCAGATACGCAGTATTTT,CASSVGAGADTQYF